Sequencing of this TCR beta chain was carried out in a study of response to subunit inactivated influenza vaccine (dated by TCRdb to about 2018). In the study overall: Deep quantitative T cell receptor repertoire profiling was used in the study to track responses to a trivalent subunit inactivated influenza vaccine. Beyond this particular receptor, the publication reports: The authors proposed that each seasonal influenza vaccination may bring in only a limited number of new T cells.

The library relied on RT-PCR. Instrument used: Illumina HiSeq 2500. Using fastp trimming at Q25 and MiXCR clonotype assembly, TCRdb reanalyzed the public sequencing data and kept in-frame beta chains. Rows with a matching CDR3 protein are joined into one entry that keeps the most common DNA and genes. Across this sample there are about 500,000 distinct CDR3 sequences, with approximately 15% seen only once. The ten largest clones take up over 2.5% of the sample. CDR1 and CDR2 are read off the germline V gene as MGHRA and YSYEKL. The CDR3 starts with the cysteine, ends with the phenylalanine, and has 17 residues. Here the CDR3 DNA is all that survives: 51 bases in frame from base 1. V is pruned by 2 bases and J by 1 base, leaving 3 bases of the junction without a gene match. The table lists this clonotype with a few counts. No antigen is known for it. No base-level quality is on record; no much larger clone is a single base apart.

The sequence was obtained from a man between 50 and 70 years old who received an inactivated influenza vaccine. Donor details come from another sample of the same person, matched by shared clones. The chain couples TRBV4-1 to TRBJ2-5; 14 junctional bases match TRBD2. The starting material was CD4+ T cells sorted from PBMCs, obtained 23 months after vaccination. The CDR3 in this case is CASSQRTSGGSQETQYF. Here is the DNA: TGCGCCAGCAGCCAACGGACTAGCGGGGGGTCCCAAGAGACCCAGTACTTC.